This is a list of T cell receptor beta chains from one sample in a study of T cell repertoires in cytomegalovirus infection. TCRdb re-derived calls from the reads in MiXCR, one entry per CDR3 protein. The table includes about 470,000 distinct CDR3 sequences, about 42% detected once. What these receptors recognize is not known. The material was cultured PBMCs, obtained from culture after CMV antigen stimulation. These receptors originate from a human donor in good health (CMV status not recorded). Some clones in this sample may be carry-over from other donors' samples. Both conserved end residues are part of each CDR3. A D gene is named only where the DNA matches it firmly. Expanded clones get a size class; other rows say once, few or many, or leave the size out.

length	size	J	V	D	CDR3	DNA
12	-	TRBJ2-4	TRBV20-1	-	CSCSLAKNIQYF	TGCAGCTGTAGCCTAGCCAAAAACATTCAGTACTTC
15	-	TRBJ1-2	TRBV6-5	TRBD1	CASSGAPGQGRVYTF	TGTGCCAGCAGTGGAGCCCCTGGACAGGGTCGGGTCTACACCTTC
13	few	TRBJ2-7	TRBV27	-	CASSPGGFYEQYF	TGTGCCAGCAGTCCTGGCGGGTTCTACGAGCAGTACTTC
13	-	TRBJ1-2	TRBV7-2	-	CASSFFGSYGYTF	TGTGCCAGCAGCTTTTTCGGGTCATATGGCTACACCTTC
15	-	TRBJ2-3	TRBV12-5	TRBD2	CASGPSGGVPDTQYF	TGTGCTAGTGGGCCTAGCGGGGGGGTCCCCGATACGCAGTATTTT
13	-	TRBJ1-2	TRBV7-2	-	CASSAGLDYGYTF	TGTGCCAGCAGCGCGGGACTGGACTATGGCTACACCTTC
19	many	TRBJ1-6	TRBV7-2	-	CASSLQGRGLLSYNSPLHF	TGTGCCAGCAGCTTACAGGGTCGGGGGCTCCTCTCCTATAATTCACCCCTCCACTTT
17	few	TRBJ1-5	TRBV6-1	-	CASRDHWGPMGNQPQHF	TGTGCCAGCAGGGACCACTGGGGACCTATGGGCAATCAGCCCCAGCATTTT
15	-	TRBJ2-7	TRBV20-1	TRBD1	CSARRQGRSSYEQYF	TGCAGTGCTAGAAGACAGGGAAGGTCCTCCTACGAGCAGTACTTC
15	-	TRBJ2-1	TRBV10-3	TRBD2	CAIKGTGEGGNEQFF	TGTGCCATCAAGGGTACGGGGGAGGGTGGGAATGAGCAGTTCTTC
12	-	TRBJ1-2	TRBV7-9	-	CASSLALGGYTF	TGTGCCAGCAGCTTAGCACTCGGGGGCTACACCTTC
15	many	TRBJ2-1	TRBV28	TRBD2	CASSYGGSSYNEQFF	TGTGCCAGCAGTTACGGCGGGAGCTCCTACAATGAGCAGTTCTTC
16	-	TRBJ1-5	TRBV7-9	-	CASSLAMAGVNQPQHF	TGTGCCAGCAGCTTAGCGATGGCAGGTGTGAATCAGCCCCAGCATTTT
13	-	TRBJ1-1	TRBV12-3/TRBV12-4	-	CASRTGTASEAFF	TGTGCCAGCAGGACGGGGACGGCAAGTGAAGCTTTCTTT
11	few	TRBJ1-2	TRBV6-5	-	CATGRIYGYTF	TGTGCGACCGGACGGATCTATGGCTACACCTTC
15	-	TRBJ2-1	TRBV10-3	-	CATGVRTTSYNEQFF	TGTGCCACTGGGGTTAGGACTACCTCCTACAATGAGCAGTTCTTC
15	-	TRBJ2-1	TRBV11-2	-	CASSLGPLRDNEQFF	TGTGCCAGCAGCTTGGGACCTCTCCGGGACAATGAGCAGTTCTTC
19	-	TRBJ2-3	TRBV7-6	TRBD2	CASSLGLAEPARVTDTQYF	TGTGCCAGCAGCTTAGGACTAGCGGAGCCTGCCCGGGTTACAGATACGCAGTATTTT
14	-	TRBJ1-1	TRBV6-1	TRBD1	CASRGFRGRAEAFF	TGTGCCAGCAGAGGTTTCAGGGGGCGCGCTGAAGCTTTCTTT
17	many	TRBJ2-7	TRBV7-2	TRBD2	CASSLAEPGLAVYEQYF	TGTGCCAGCAGCTTAGCTGAACCGGGACTAGCTGTCTACGAGCAGTACTTC
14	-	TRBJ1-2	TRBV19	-	CASSPGVGPYGYTF	TGTGCCAGTAGTCCCGGAGTTGGACCCTATGGCTACACCTTC
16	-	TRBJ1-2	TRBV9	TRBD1	CASSADRDRENYGYTF	TGTGCCAGCAGCGCGGATAGGGACAGGGAAAACTATGGCTACACCTTC
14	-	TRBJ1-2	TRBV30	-	CAWSTPGGFWGYTF	TGTGCCTGGAGTACACCCGGAGGATTTTGGGGCTACACCTTC
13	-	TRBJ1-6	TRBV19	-	CASNRRGNSPLHF	TGTGCCAGCAACAGACGGGGAAATTCACCCCTCCACTTT
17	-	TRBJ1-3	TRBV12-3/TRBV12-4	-	CASSWGAGANSGNTIYF	TGTGCCAGCAGTTGGGGAGCTGGGGCCAACTCTGGAAACACCATATATTTT
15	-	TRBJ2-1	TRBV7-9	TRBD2	CAATGEREMYNEQFF	TGTGCCGCGACGGGGGAGCGGGAGATGTACAATGAGCAGTTCTTC
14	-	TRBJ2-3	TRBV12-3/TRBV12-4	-	CASSIGLGSDTQYF	TGTGCCAGCAGTATCGGCCTCGGCTCTGATACGCAGTATTTT
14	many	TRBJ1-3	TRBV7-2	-	CASSQQGIGNTIYF	TGTGCCAGCAGCCAACAGGGAATTGGAAACACCATATATTTT
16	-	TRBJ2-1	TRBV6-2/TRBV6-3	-	CASSRDFALPYNEQFF	TGTGCCAGCAGCCGGGACTTTGCCCTACCCTACAATGAGCAGTTCTTC
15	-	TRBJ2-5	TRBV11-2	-	CASSIRALIGETQYF	TGTGCCAGCAGCATCCGGGCCTTAATTGGGGAGACCCAGTACTTC
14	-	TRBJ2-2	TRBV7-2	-	CASSLRSGSGELFF	TGTGCCAGCAGCTTAAGGTCGGGTTCCGGGGAGCTGTTTTTT
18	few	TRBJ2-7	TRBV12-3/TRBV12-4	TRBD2	CASNRTSGRASIPYEQYF	TGTGCCAGCAACCGGACTAGCGGGAGGGCCAGTATCCCCTACGAGCAGTACTTC
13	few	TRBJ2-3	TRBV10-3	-	CAISGPTSDTQYF	TGTGCCATCAGTGGGCCAACCTCGGATACGCAGTATTTT
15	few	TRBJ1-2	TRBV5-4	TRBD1	CASSFPGQGNYGYTF	TGTGCCAGCAGCTTCCCTGGACAGGGAAACTATGGCTACACCTTC
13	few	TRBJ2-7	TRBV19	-	CASSIRHLWEQYF	TGTGCCAGTAGTATCCGACACCTTTGGGAGCAGTACTTC
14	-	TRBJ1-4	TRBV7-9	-	CASSFLTTNEKLFF	TGTGCCAGCAGCTTTCTGACAACTAATGAAAAACTGTTTTTT
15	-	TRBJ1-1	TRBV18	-	CASSLGSLPYTEAFF	TGTGCCAGCTCACTTGGCAGCCTTCCGTACACTGAAGCTTTCTTT
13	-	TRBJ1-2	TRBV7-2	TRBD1	CASSSQGPYGYTF	TGTGCCAGCAGCTCACAGGGGCCCTATGGCTACACCTTC
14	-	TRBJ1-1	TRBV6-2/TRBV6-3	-	CASSYPGVNTEAFF	TGTGCCAGCAGTTACCCAGGGGTGAACACTGAAGCTTTCTTT
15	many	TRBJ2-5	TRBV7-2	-	CASSHPRHDQETQYF	TGTGCCAGCAGCCATCCCCGACACGACCAAGAGACCCAGTACTTC
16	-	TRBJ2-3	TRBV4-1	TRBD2	CASGQAGIASTDTQYF	TGCGCCAGCGGACAAGCGGGGATCGCTAGCACAGATACGCAGTATTTT
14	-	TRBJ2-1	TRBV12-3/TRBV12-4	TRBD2	CASSRASGANEQFF	TGTGCCAGCAGTCGGGCTAGCGGGGCTAATGAGCAGTTCTTC
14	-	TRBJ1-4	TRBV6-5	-	CASSRRGAREKLFF	TGTGCCAGCAGTCGAAGGGGGGCAAGGGAAAAACTGTTTTTT
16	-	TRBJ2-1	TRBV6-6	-	CASSPPGAGSPNEQFF	TGTGCCAGCAGTCCCCCAGGTGCAGGGTCCCCCAATGAGCAGTTCTTC
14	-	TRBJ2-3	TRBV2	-	CASIIDSFTDTQYF	TGTGCCAGCATCATAGACAGTTTCACAGATACGCAGTATTTT
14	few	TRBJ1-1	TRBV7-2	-	CASSLDAGGAEAFF	TGTGCCAGCAGCCTCGACGCGGGCGGCGCTGAAGCTTTCTTT
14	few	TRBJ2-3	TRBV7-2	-	CASSLALLSDTQYF	TGTGCCAGCAGCTTAGCGTTGTTATCAGATACGCAGTATTTT